This TCR beta chain was recorded in a study of T cells in tuberculosis. Assay used: immunoSEQ multiplex PCR; TCRdb lists only in-frame clones, some missing. The data show tens of thousands of clones, about 91% seen once. Unmatched junction bases numbered 7, after V lost 0 bases and J lost 4 bases. The CDR3 contains 16 residues. CDR1 and CDR2 from the germline V gene are SGDLS and YYNGEE. This clone was detected only a few times. Its antigen remains unidentified. The time point denotes: new active TB diagnosis, blood taken before or within 7 days of starting treatment. Study-wide findings and caveats: Classification accuracy was about 90% (AUROC 0.90) with the GMM-specific repertoire. Smaller distances to GMM-specific TCRs suggested their expansion in active tuberculosis.

The sequencing used PBMCs, collected at tuberculosis diagnosis. The chain couples TRBV9 to TRBJ2-7; 10 nucleotides align to TRBD1. This clonotype was obtained from an adult with tuberculosis. Some clones in this sample may be carry-over from other donors' samples. CDR3 nucleotides: TGTGCCAGCAGCGTAGCCCCGACAGGGGGCGTGTACGAGCAGTACTTC. Translation gives CASSVAPTGGVYEQYF.